This T cell receptor beta chain was recorded in a study of blood T cell repertoires in COVID-19. Study as a whole: Samples representing acute and convalescent COVID-19 were sourced from the United States, Italy and Spain.

Residents of approximately 25 US areas, aged about 18 to 95 years, made up the participants. Participant-reported clinical history was the basis for cohort assignment. This clone was seen just once. V shed 4 bases and J 5 bases; nucleotides not matched to a gene: 4. This CDR3 has 14 residues. Germline CDR1 is SGHDN and CDR2 is FVKESK. Methods used by the authors: Estimation of nucleated cell counts was performed using reference gene primer amplification. Libraries were prepared by immunoSEQ multiplex PCR; TCRdb keeps only in-frame clonotypes and omits some of them. The D gene and trimming were derived from the DNA, and the V and J assignments and clone size from that table. Here the sample spans about 410,000 clones, roughly 91% being singletons.

The J gene is TRBJ2-1, the V gene TRBV14; the match to TRBD2 covers 8 bases. This clonotype originated in a woman in her 30s who had recovered from COVID-19. Material: PBMCs or T cells enriched from blood (not recorded which). The CDR3 loop is CASSPGLGHNEQFF. DNA of the CDR3: TGTGCCAGCAGCCCGGGACTAGGGCACAATGAGCAGTTCTTC.